The 28 T cell receptor beta chains below all came from one sample that was sequenced in a study of T-cell memory formation after mild COVID-19 (dated by TCRdb to about 2021). Libraries were made using 5' RACE. The reads were generated on an Illumina NovaSeq 6000. TCRdb reworked the public reads: Q25 trimming with fastp, MiXCR clone assembly, productive beta chains retained. Every distinct CDR3 protein forms one entry, paired with its most common genes and DNA. The sample table contains about 620,000 distinct CDR3 sequences; only one count was recorded for 15% to 20% of them. The ten biggest clones cover 12% of the sample. Sequencing was carried out using PBMCs or a T cell subset sorted from them (not recorded which). Source of these receptors: an adult woman who had mild COVID-19 (a few samples of this study predate the infection). The sample titles of this study are shuffled in the database, so cell type and time point are left out; the donor was told from shared clones.

The chain joins TRBV15 to TRBJ2-3; 11 bases match TRBD2. Germline V gives CDR1 LNHNV, CDR2 YYDKDF (reference sequence). The J segment lost 2 bases and the V segment lost 4 bases, leaving 11 bases of the junction unmatched. This CDR3 spans 18 amino acids. DNA for the CDR3: TGTGCCACCAGCACTAAGAAGCTAGCGGGAGGCCCCACAGATACGCAGTATTTT. Translating it yields CATSTKKLAGGPTDTQYF.

CDR3 nucleotide sequence: TGCAGTGCAAGGGACGTGTCCTACGAGCAGTACTTC. It specifies CSARDVSYEQYF. V usage is TRBV20-1 and J usage is TRBJ2-7; perhaps D is TRBD1 or TRBD2 (5 bases each). This CDR3 has 12 residues. The germline V gene encodes CDR1 DFQATT and CDR2 SNEGSKA (reference sequence). Trimming removed 6 bases at V and 1 base at J, with 10 bases between.

J is TRBJ2-3 and V is TRBV30; 8 bases fit TRBD2. CDR1 is GTSNPN and CDR2 is SVGIG in the germline V gene (reference sequence). This CDR3 has 15 amino acids. With V trimmed by 3 bases and J by 5 bases, 10 bases remained unmatched. Written as DNA, the CDR3 is TGTGCCTGGAGCCCTCAGCGGGGGAGTTTAGATACGCAGTATTTT. This codes for CAWSPQRGSLDTQYF. The variable domain in full, with the rest retrieved from reference TRBV30 and TRBJ2-3, is SQTIHQWPATLVQPVGSPLSLECTVEGTSNPNLYWYRQAAGRGLQLLFYSVGIGQISSEVPQNLSASRPQDRQFILSSKKLLLSDSGFYLCAWSPQRGSLDTQYFGPGTRLTVL.

This clonotype was counted ten times or more. The rearrangement joins TRBV4-2 to TRBJ2-1; 10 positions agree with TRBD2. Per germline, CDR1 LGHNA and CDR2 YNFKEQ. Trimming removed 1 base from V and 6 bases from J; junction bases left unmatched: 6. The CDR3 totals 16 residues. The CDR3 loop is CASSQAGAGGLNEQFF. The CDR3 region has the DNA TGTGCCAGCAGCCAAGCGGGAGCGGGGGGGCTCAATGAGCAGTTCTTC.

CDR3 nucleotide sequence: TGCGCCAGCAGCTTCCAACAGGGGAACTACGAGCAGTACTTC. Translation: CASSFQQGNYEQYF. V and J are TRBV5-1 and TRBJ2-7; 7 nucleotides match TRBD1. Germline lookup yields CDR1 SGHRS and CDR2 YFSETQ. The CDR3 has 14 residues. The trim removed 2 bases at V and 3 bases at J, leaving 5 bases unmatched.

This clonotype came up a few times. The J gene is TRBJ2-3, the V gene TRBV15, with unresolved D. The V and J ends lost 1 base and 4 bases respectively, with 12 bases between them. Germline assignment: CDR1 LNHNV and CDR2 YYDKDF (reference sequence). The CDR3 is made up of 15 amino acids. This CDR3 reads CATSRGPAEADTQYF. CDR3 nucleotide sequence: TGTGCCACCAGCAGAGGGCCCGCAGAGGCAGATACGCAGTATTTT.

V and J are TRBV29-1 and TRBJ1-2, with D possibly TRBD1 on 6 matching bases. The length of the CDR3 is 12 residues. CDR1 is SQVTM, CDR2 ANQGSEA, per germline. The V and J ends lost 8 bases and 4 bases respectively, with 14 bases between them. This CDR3 reads CSIQGIGYGYTF. For the CDR3, the DNA is TGCAGCATACAGGGAATAGGCTATGGCTACACCTTC.

This clonotype has only a few counts. The chain employs TRBV4-1 and TRBJ1-4; D uncertain. V was cut by 2 bases and J by 6 bases, with 13 bases left in between. The germline V gene has CDR1 MGHRA and CDR2 YSYEKL. The CDR3 is 15 amino acids. CDR3 amino acids: CASSQTPTSDEKLFF. Here the CDR3 DNA reads TGCGCCAGCAGCCAAACTCCGACATCGGATGAAAAACTGTTTTTT.

In its sample, this clonotype was seen a few times. V gene TRBV3-1 combines with J gene TRBJ2-1, with a possible D match to TRBD2 (6 bases). This CDR3 is built from 14 residues. From germline, CDR1 is LGHDT and CDR2 YNNKEL (reference sequence). The V end was cut by 4 bases, the J end by 5 bases, with 12 bases between. The CDR3 protein is CASSPWGVHNEQFF. DNA for the CDR3: TGTGCCAGCAGCCCCTGGGGGGTCCACAATGAGCAGTTCTTC.

This clonotype was recorded a few times. The chain couples TRBV12-3 or TRBV12-4 to TRBJ2-3; either TRBD1 or TRBD2 may supply D (6 bases each). This CDR3 contains 13 residues. V was pared by 5 bases and J by 12 bases, with 18 bases between. CDR3 in amino acids: CASSPFGGPGQYF. The CDR3 DNA reads as TGTGCCAGCAGTCCCTTTGGGGGGCCGGGTCAGTATTTT.

This clonotype was seen a few times. The chain links TRBV30 to TRBJ1-3; D not resolved. V was cut by 2 bases and J by 0 bases, with 11 bases left in between. Germline V gives CDR1 GTSNPN, CDR2 SVGIG (reference sequence). This CDR3 is 15 amino acids long. The CDR3 region is CAWSRNANSGNTIYF. CDR3 coding DNA: TGTGCCTGGAGTCGAAACGCAAACTCTGGAAACACCATATATTTT. The full variable domain, rest sourced from reference TRBV30 and TRBJ1-3, is SQTIHQWPATLVQPVGSPLSLECTVEGTSNPNLYWYRQAAGRGLQLLFYSVGIGQISSEVPQNLSASRPQDRQFILSSKKLLLSDSGFYLCAWSRNANSGNTIYFGEGSWLTVV.

A few counts support this clonotype. The CDR3 region has the DNA TGTGCCAGCAGTGAAGGGTCATGGCCCTGGGGCGAGCAGTACTTC. It codes for CASSEGSWPWGEQYF. V usage is TRBV2 and J usage is TRBJ2-7; D not resolved. The germline CDR1 and CDR2 sequences are SNHLY and FYNNEI. The germline V and J ends were trimmed by 1 base and 6 bases, with 16 bases remaining between them. The CDR3 runs to 15 residues.

This clonotype was counted a few times. This chain connects TRBV7-9 to TRBJ2-7; no clear D gene. Trimming removed 5 bases at V and 0 bases at J, with 14 bases between. This CDR3 region has 15 residues. In germline, CDR1 is SEHNR, CDR2 FQNEAQ (reference sequence). This chain's CDR3 is CASSGRAANSYEQYF. CDR3 nucleotide sequence: TGTGCCAGCAGCGGTAGGGCCGCGAACTCCTACGAGCAGTACTTC.

This chain connects TRBV7-8 to TRBJ1-5; D gene unclear. The germline CDR1 and CDR2 sequences are SGHVS and FQNEAQ. CDR3 size: 16 residues. V lost 3 bases and J lost 0, with 12 bases in between. The CDR3 DNA sequence: TGTGCCAGCAGCTTTCTGGACGGGTATAGCAATCAGCCCCAGCATTTT. Translated: CASSFLDGYSNQPQHF.

This clonotype was picked up a small number of times. The chain joins TRBV12-3 or TRBV12-4 to TRBJ1-1; 7 positions agree with TRBD1. The CDR3 is 15 residues long. Trimming took 6 bases from V and 1 from J; bases not matched to a gene: 8. The CDR3 protein is CASRPNRGTNTEAFF. As DNA, the CDR3 is TGTGCCAGCAGGCCCAACAGGGGCACGAACACTGAAGCTTTCTTT.

This clonotype was picked up a small number of times. The rearrangement joins TRBV30 to TRBJ2-3; 10 bases fit TRBD2. Germline trimming cut 5 bases from V and 0 bases from J; bases unmatched to any gene: 11. Per the germline V gene, CDR1 is GTSNPN and CDR2 is SVGIG (reference sequence). CDR3 length equals 17 residues. CDR3 loop: CAWDKGLALMSTDTQYF. CDR3 nucleotide sequence: TGTGCCTGGGACAAGGGACTAGCGTTGATGAGCACAGATACGCAGTATTTT. Drawing the rest from reference TRBV30 and TRBJ2-3, the complete variable domain is SQTIHQWPATLVQPVGSPLSLECTVEGTSNPNLYWYRQAAGRGLQLLFYSVGIGQISSEVPQNLSASRPQDRQFILSSKKLLLSDSGFYLCAWDKGLALMSTDTQYFGPGTRLTVL.

This clonotype was counted a few times. V gene TRBV20-1 combines with J gene TRBJ2-1, with TRBD2 matching over 10 bases. CDR1 DFQATT and CDR2 SNEGSKA come from the germline V gene (reference sequence). The CDR3 sequence is 17 residues long. CDR3 coding DNA: TGCAGCCCGCTAAGCGGGAGGGCCATTTTGGGTCCCGATGAGCAGTTCTTC. Protein: CSPLSGRAILGPDEQFF.

The chain combines TRBV5-1 with TRBJ2-2; TRBD1 aligns across 7 bases. The CDR3 is 17 amino acids. The trim removed 3 bases at V and 0 bases at J, leaving 8 bases unmatched. Germline V lookup: CDR1 SGHRS, CDR2 YFSETQ. The CDR3 region is CASSSLLTGTNTGELFF. The CDR3 coding sequence is TGCGCCAGCAGCTCTCTCCTGACAGGGACGAACACCGGGGAGCTGTTTTTT. The full variable domain, its missing parts supplied by reference TRBV5-1 and TRBJ2-2, is KAGVTQTPRYLIKTRGQQVTLSCSPISGHRSVSWYQQTPGQGLQFLFEYFSETQRNKGNFPGRFSGRQFSNSRSEMNVSTLELGDSALYLCASSSLLTGTNTGELFFGEGSRLTVL.

This clonotype was observed a handful of times. The rearrangement links TRBV3-1 to TRBJ2-1; 7 bases align to TRBD2. Trimming at V came to 0 bases and at J to 7 bases, leaving 12 bases not matched to a gene. The CDR3 consists of 17 residues. Germline assignment: CDR1 LGHDT and CDR2 YNNKEL (reference sequence). In DNA, the CDR3 is TGTGCCAGCAGCCAAGATGGGGGACTACCCCGGGGGAATGAGCAGTTCTTC. Translation: CASSQDGGLPRGNEQFF.

This clonotype was detected a few times. The rearrangement uses TRBV21-1 and TRBJ2-1; the D call of TRBD1 is as the table states it, not checked on the DNA. TRBV21-1 is a listed pseudogene. CDR3 length: 16 amino acids. In nucleotides, the CDR3 is TGTGCCAGCAGCAAGAAGGTACAGGGGGATTCGTTTGAGCAGTTCTTC. It codes for CASSKKVQGDSFEQFF.

In its sample, this clonotype was seen a few times. J is TRBJ2-1 and V is TRBV7-6; tentatively, D is TRBD1 (6 bases). The CDR3 runs to 14 residues. Trimming left V 2 bases short and J 9 bases short, with 14 bases between. Germline lookup yields CDR1 SGHVS and CDR2 FNYEAQ. The CDR3 sequence is CASSLKDSRSEQFF. In DNA, the CDR3 is TGTGCCAGCAGCTTAAAGGACAGTAGGTCTGAGCAGTTCTTC.

This clonotype occurred a few times. The V call is TRBV27, the J call TRBJ1-5, with 8 nucleotides matching TRBD1. Germline CDR1 MNHEY, CDR2 SMNVEV (reference sequence). The CDR3 runs 18 residues. With V trimmed by 3 bases and J by 7 bases, 17 bases remained unmatched. DNA for the CDR3: TGTGCCAGCAGTTTCTCTGCTCCTCCCAGGGGGCCAGAGCAGCCCCAGCATTTT. Its protein product is CASSFSAPPRGPEQPQHF.

The chain has TRBV4-2 and TRBJ2-4; a possible D gene is TRBD2 (6 bases). The CDR3 extends over 15 amino acids. V dropped 3 bases and J dropped 3 bases, with 12 bases sitting between them. CDR1 LGHNA and CDR2 YNFKEQ come from the germline V gene. The chain's CDR3 is CASSQTRLGKNIQYF. CDR3 nucleotide sequence: TGTGCCAGCAGCCAGACTAGGTTGGGCAAAAACATTCAGTACTTC.

This clonotype was seen only a few times. This chain uses TRBV7-2 with TRBJ2-7; D unresolved. The CDR3 contains 14 residues. Looked up from germline, CDR1 is SGHTA and CDR2 is FQGNSA. The V and J ends lost 1 base and 6 bases respectively, with 13 bases between them. In nucleotides, the CDR3 is TGTGCCAGCAGCTTAGGGTGGTTGCTGGGCGAGCAGTACTTC. This codes for CASSLGWLLGEQYF.

This clonotype showed up just a few times. This sequence joins TRBV20-1 and TRBJ2-1; tentatively, D is TRBD2 (5 bases). Germline V gene lookup returns CDR1 DFQATT and CDR2 SNEGSKA (reference sequence). The CDR3 is 16 amino acids. Trimming left V 2 bases short and J 5 bases short, with 19 bases between. DNA of the CDR3: TGCAGTGCTAGATCCTCTGGGAAGCGGATGCACAATGAGCAGTTCTTC. It translates to CSARSSGKRMHNEQFF.

This clonotype was detected a few times. The V and J genes are TRBV24-1 and TRBJ2-1; TRBD1 matches 10 bases. The CDR3 has 17 amino acids. CDR1 is KGHDR and CDR2 is SFDVKD in the germline V gene. Trimming took 0 bases from V and 1 from J; bases not matched to a gene: 2. CDR3 coding DNA: TGTGCCACCAGTGATTTGGGGGGACAGGGGTCCTACAATGAGCAGTTCTTC. This gives the protein CATSDLGGQGSYNEQFF.

This chain joins TRBV5-6 and TRBJ1-2, with D maybe TRBD1 (6 bases). V lost 1 base and J 0 bases, leaving 13 bases between the germline ends. The CDR3 sequence is 16 residues long. CDR1 is SGHDT, CDR2 YYEEEE, per germline. The CDR3 DNA reads TGTGCCAGCAGCTTGTATGGGACACCTGCTAACTATGGCTACACCTTC. Its protein is CASSLYGTPANYGYTF.

This clonotype was picked up a small number of times. The rearrangement uses TRBV5-1 and TRBJ2-3; the match to TRBD2 covers 7 bases. Unmatched junction bases numbered 9, after V lost 2 bases and J lost 0 bases. The CDR3 is 17 residues long. Per germline, CDR1 SGHRS and CDR2 YFSETQ. The CDR3 nucleotides read TGCGCCAGCAGCTTTATGAGAAGCGGGACCAGCACAGATACGCAGTATTTT. Its protein product is CASSFMRSGTSTDTQYF.